This is a list of T cell receptor beta chains from one sample in a study of shared clonotypes between healthy human individuals. Assay used: immunoSEQ multiplex PCR; TCRdb lists only in-frame clones, some missing. Among 550,000 to 750,000 clones listed, 92% were seen once. Sequenced: naive CD8+ T cells sorted from blood. The receptors shown here come from a man in his thirties or forties in good health. The CDR3 runs from the conserved cysteine through the conserved F or W. A D gene is named only where the DNA matches it firmly. A row's size may be missing; if present it is once, few, many or a size class.

d_gene	abundance	v_gene	j_gene	len	CDR3nt	CDR3aa
TRBD2	.	TRBV11-2	TRBJ2-4	15	TGTGCCAGCAGCTATATAGCGGGAGGCCTAAACATTCAGTACTTC	CASSYIAGGLNIQYF
TRBD2	.	TRBV7-7	TRBJ2-1	16	TGTGCTAGCAGCCCGGGGACTAGCGGGACATACAATGAGCAGTTCTTC	CASSPGTSGTYNEQFF
.	once	TRBV28	TRBJ2-7	13	TGTGCCAGCACCCTAGCGTACTTCTACGAGCAGTACTTC	CASTLAYFYEQYF
.	.	TRBV21-1	TRBJ2-2	18	TGTGCCAGCAGCAATAGGCCTCGACTAGCGACAAACACCGGGGAGCTGTTTTTT	CASSNRPRLATNTGELFF
TRBD1	.	TRBV7-9	TRBJ2-1	12	TGTGCCATCCGGACAGGGCTTAATGAGCAGTTCTTC	CAIRTGLNEQFF
TRBD1	once	TRBV4-1	TRBJ2-1	15	TGCGCCAGCAGCCAGGGAGGGACAGGGGGGTATGAGCAGTTCTTC	CASSQGGTGGYEQFF
TRBD1	once	TRBV4-1	TRBJ2-7	15	TGCGCCAGCAGCCTGGGACAGGGGGCCTTACGGGAGCAGTACTTC	CASSLGQGALREQYF
.	.	TRBV9	TRBJ2-3	17	TGTGCCAGCAGCGGGGGACCCCCCACGTCCCGTTTAGATACGCAGTATTTT	CASSGGPPTSRLDTQYF
TRBD1	.	TRBV11-2	TRBJ2-7	15	TGTGCCAGCAGCTTTTGGACAGGGGTCTCCTACGAGCAGTACTTC	CASSFWTGVSYEQYF
.	.	TRBV7-2	TRBJ1-1	14	TGTGCCAGCAGCTTAGTACAGGGAGGCTCTGAAGCTTTCTTT	CASSLVQGGSEAFF
.	.	TRBV28	TRBJ2-1	14	TGTGCCAGCAGTTTTTTAGGAGGGTTCACTGAGCAGTTCTTC	CASSFLGGFTEQFF
TRBD2	.	TRBV15	TRBJ2-3	14	TGTGCCACCAGCAGGGGACTAGAAGCAGATACGCAGTATTTT	CATSRGLEADTQYF
.	.	TRBV9	TRBJ2-5	14	TGTGCCAGCAGCCCTGTGAGCAGGCAAGAGACCCAGTACTTC	CASSPVSRQETQYF
.	.	TRBV28	TRBJ2-3	15	TGTGCCAGCCAGTGGAGGGAGGATGTCGCAGATACGCAGTATTTT	CASQWREDVADTQYF
TRBD1	.	TRBV5-6	TRBJ2-6	16	TGTGCCAGCAGCTCGATCGACAGGGCTGGGGCCAACGTCCTGACTTTC	CASSSIDRAGANVLTF
.	few	TRBV28	TRBJ1-1	13	TGTGCCAGCAGTCCGGGCCGCTCCACCGAAGCTTTCTTT	CASSPGRSTEAFF
.	few	TRBV4-1	TRBJ2-7	15	TGCGCCAGCAGCCAAGATCACAGCACCGCCTACGAGCAGTACTTC	CASSQDHSTAYEQYF
TRBD2	.	TRBV5-6	TRBJ2-1	19	TGTGCCAGCAGACTCGGACTAGCGGGGGGGACCCTCTTATTCAATGAGCAGTTCTTC	CASRLGLAGGTLLFNEQFF
TRBD1	.	TRBV27	TRBJ2-7	15	TGTGCCAGCAGTTTCTCCGGGACAGGGATCTACGAGCAGTACTTC	CASSFSGTGIYEQYF
.	.	TRBV15	TRBJ2-7	15	TGTGCCACCAGCATAGTAACAGGACGAGCCTACGAGCAGTACTTC	CATSIVTGRAYEQYF
TRBD2	.	TRBV7-9	TRBJ2-3	17	TGTGCCAGCAGCCCCGGTGGTAGCGGGACGTTAGTGGGTACGCAGTATTTT	CASSPGGSGTLVGTQYF
.	.	TRBV7-9	TRBJ2-3	15	TGTGCCAGCAGCCCGACGTCCGGTTTCACAGATACGCAGTATTTT	CASSPTSGFTDTQYF
TRBD2	.	TRBV7-3	TRBJ2-1	16	TGTGCCAGCAGCCCCCGGACTAGCGGGAGGGTCTGGGAGCAGTTCTTC	CASSPRTSGRVWEQFF
.	.	TRBV9	TRBJ2-1	16	TGTGCCAGCAGCCCTAGCTGGGGCATAACGATCAATGAGCAGTTCTTC	CASSPSWGITINEQFF
.	.	TRBV6-6	TRBJ2-7	12	TGTGCCAGCAGCCTACCCCCCTACGAGCAGTACTTC	CASSLPPYEQYF
TRBD2	.	TRBV13	TRBJ2-7	17	TGTGCCAGCAGCCCGTCCGCGGGAGGGCCGCATTCCTACGAGCAGTACTTC	CASSPSAGGPHSYEQYF
.	once	TRBV4-3	TRBJ2-7	14	TGCGCCAGCAGCCCTGGGAGATTCGCCTACGAGCAGTACTTC	CASSPGRFAYEQYF
.	.	TRBV27	TRBJ2-3	14	TGTGCCAGCAGTCCCGTAGGGAGCACAGATACGCAGTATTTT	CASSPVGSTDTQYF
TRBD1	.	TRBV6-5	TRBJ2-5	15	TGTGCCAGCACCCCACTGACAGGGGCCGAAGAGACCCAGTACTTC	CASTPLTGAEETQYF
.	.	TRBV7-2	TRBJ2-7	15	TGTGCCAGCAGCCCTCAACCCGTCACCGATTACGAGCAGTACTTC	CASSPQPVTDYEQYF
.	.	TRBV27	TRBJ2-7	16	TGTGCCAGCAGTTTATTCCCCACTATGGGGTCCTACGAGCAGTACTTC	CASSLFPTMGSYEQYF
.	few	TRBV2	TRBJ2-7	13	TGTGCCAGCTTAGTTGAGGTTGGCTACGAGCAGTACTTC	CASLVEVGYEQYF
TRBD1	.	TRBV4-3	TRBJ2-1	14	TGCGCCAGCAGCCAACCCGGGACAGGCAATGAGCAGTTCTTC	CASSQPGTGNEQFF
TRBD2	once	TRBV7-9	TRBJ2-1	18	TGTGCCAGCAGCTTATTTGGGACTAGCGGGAGTGAGGACAATGAGCAGTTCTTC	CASSLFGTSGSEDNEQFF
.	once	TRBV11-3	TRBJ2-3	15	TGTGCCAGCAGCTTTCGGGGCCCACCCAGGGATACGCAGTATTTT	CASSFRGPPRDTQYF
.	.	TRBV4-1	TRBJ2-7	19	TGCGCCAGCAGCCAAGGAATTCTCTTCCGGGGATTCAAAACCTACGAGCAGTACTTC	CASSQGILFRGFKTYEQYF
.	few	TRBV30	TRBJ2-2	12	TGTGCCTGGAGTGTAGCGACCGGGGAGCTGTTTTTT	CAWSVATGELFF
.	.	TRBV4-1	TRBJ1-5	13	TGCGCCAGCAGCCAAGATTATTATCAGCCCCAGCATTTT	CASSQDYYQPQHF
.	.	TRBV5-1	TRBJ1-3	14	TGCGCCAGCAGCTTTGGGGAATCTGGAAACACCATATATTTT	CASSFGESGNTIYF
.	.	TRBV27	TRBJ2-7	13	TGTGCCAGCGCCGGTGGGGGCTCCTACGAGCAGTACTTC	CASAGGGSYEQYF
.	.	TRBV10-1	TRBJ1-2	14	TGCGCCAGTTATCCCCGGGGGGGTAGATCTGGCTACACCTTC	CASYPRGGRSGYTF
.	.	TRBV19	TRBJ1-1	15	TGTGCCAGTAGCCCCGGTAGGAGCCGGAACACTGAAGCTTTCTTT	CASSPGRSRNTEAFF
.	.	TRBV27	TRBJ2-1	16	TGTGCCAGCAGTTTCCTTCAGGGTGCCGGGGACAATGAGCAGTTCTTC	CASSFLQGAGDNEQFF
TRBD1	.	TRBV7-9	TRBJ1-4	17	TGTGCCAGCAGCTCTCCGGACAGGGGGCATTCTAATGAAAAACTGTTTTTT	CASSSPDRGHSNEKLFF
TRBD1	.	TRBV27	TRBJ2-2	15	TGTGCCAGCAGGAATGGACAGGCGTCCACCGGGGAGCTGTTTTTT	CASRNGQASTGELFF
.	.	TRBV14	TRBJ2-1	13	TGTGCCAGCAGCCAAGAACTCCCCAATGAGCAGTTCTTC	CASSQELPNEQFF
TRBD1	.	TRBV5-1	TRBJ1-1	14	TGCGCCAGCAGCCTTGGGACAGGGCGGCCGGAAGCTTTCTTT	CASSLGTGRPEAFF
.	.	TRBV25-1	TRBJ1-4	14	TGTGCCAGCAGTGTAGGGCAGACTAATGAAAAACTGTTTTTT	CASSVGQTNEKLFF
.	.	TRBV30	TRBJ2-2	14	TGTGCCTGGACGGAGGGGGTGGACACCGGGGAGCTGTTTTTT	CAWTEGVDTGELFF
.	.	TRBV7-9	TRBJ2-7	16	TGTGCCAGCAGCTCACGTACTGTGGGAGAAGAGTACGAGCAGTACTTC	CASSSRTVGEEYEQYF
TRBD1	.	TRBV19	TRBJ1-5	20	TGTGCCAGTAGTATAGGAGGCGGGCGCCCGGGACAGGGAAACAATCAGCCCCAGCATTTT	CASSIGGGRPGQGNNQPQHF
TRBD2	.	TRBV6-5	TRBJ2-2	15	TGTGCCAGCAGAACGGGGAGCGGGAGTTCCGGGGAGCTGTTTTTT	CASRTGSGSSGELFF